These 13 T cell receptor beta chains came from one sample sequenced in a study of T-cell reconstitution after alpha-beta-depleted transplantation in children. Unique molecular identifiers were used to barcode this TCRbeta library. MiXCR, applied by TCRdb to the PCR reads, yields one record per CDR3 protein. The sample has almost 500,000 distinct CDR3 sequences; 10% are singletons. This specimen consisted of PBMCs, obtained before TCRalphabeta/CD19-depleted stem cell transplant. Receptor source: a child aged 2 to 10 with inherited bone marrow failure, due to receive a stem cell transplant.

The V call is TRBV12-3 or TRBV12-4, the J call TRBJ2-3; the D gene could be TRBD1 or TRBD2 (5 bases each). The germline V and J ends were trimmed by 4 bases and 2 bases, with 13 bases remaining between them. CDR3 size: 15 residues. The CDR3 is CASSSGRILTDTQYF. CDR3 DNA sequence: TGTGCCAGCAGTTCGGGACGGATCCTCACAGATACGCAGTATTTT.

The chain couples TRBV19 to TRBJ1-1, with a tentative D call TRBD1 (5 bases). Germline V gene data show CDR1 as LNHDA and CDR2 as SQIVND (reference sequence). The CDR3 covers 12 residues. V shed 3 bases and J shed 11 bases, with 13 bases lying between them. The CDR3 here is CASSIGGASAFF. CDR3 sequence (DNA): TGTGCCAGTAGTATCGGTGGGGCAAGCGCTTTCTTT.

This clonotype was detected many times. J is TRBJ1-1 and V is TRBV5-1; 10 nucleotides align to TRBD1. Trimming cost V 4 bases and J 5 bases; bases outside gene matches: 11. CDR1 and CDR2 from the germline V gene are SGHRS and YFSETQ. This CDR3 has 16 amino acids. As DNA, the CDR3 is TGCGCCAGCAGCGAGGACAGGGGGGAGGTTTGGACTGAAGCTTTCTTT. Translation gives CASSEDRGEVWTEAFF.

There are many counts of this clonotype. At one boundary the junction diverges from the germline segment, which might be a read error. V gene TRBV7-2 combines with J gene TRBJ2-5; the D is unclear. The CDR3 contains 11 residues. Germline assignment: CDR1 SGHTA and CDR2 FQGNSA. Written as DNA, the CDR3 is TGTGCCAGCAGCTTAATGTACGCCCGTGACTTC. This translates into CASSLMYARDF. Combining the CDR3 with reference TRBV7-2 and TRBJ2-5 gives the whole variable domain GAGVSQSPSNKVTEKGKDVELRCDPISGHTALYWYRQSLGQGLEFLIYFQGNSAPDKSGLPSDRFSAERTGGSVSTLTIQRTQQEDSAVYLCASSLMYARDFGPGTRLLVL.

The V call is TRBV27, the J call TRBJ2-7; no reliable D call. CDR3 length: 16 residues. V lost 1 base, J lost 0 bases, and 13 bases lay in between. The germline V gene encodes CDR1 MNHEY and CDR2 SMNVEV (reference sequence). In DNA, the CDR3 is TGTGCCAGCAGTTTATTTCCCCGATCTTACTCCTACGAGCAGTACTTC. Protein sequence: CASSLFPRSYSYEQYF.

This clonotype was seen more than once but under ten times. This may be a read error, as it is one base from a much larger clone. The rearrangement joins TRBV6-5 to TRBJ2-1; D gene ambiguous. The germline gives CDR1 MNHEY, CDR2 SVGAGI. Trimming shortened V by 2 bases and J by 0 bases, and 8 bases separated the two germline ends. The length of the CDR3 is 15 residues. CDR3 in amino acids: CASSYGKSSYNEQFF. The CDR3 DNA reads as TGTGCCAGCAGTTACGGGAAGAGCTCCTACAATGAGCAGTTCTTC.

This clonotype has at least ten counts. J is TRBJ2-5 and V is TRBV24-1, with 10 bases identical to TRBD1. This CDR3 is 17 amino acids long. The V segment lost 1 base and the J segment 1 base; nucleotides outside the gene matches: 5. The germline gives CDR1 KGHDR, CDR2 SFDVKD. The CDR3 here is CATSDFRDRGLQETQYF. CDR3 DNA: TGTGCCACCAGTGATTTCCGGGACAGGGGACTCCAAGAGACCCAGTACTTC.

Only a few counts were recorded for this clonotype. The V and J genes are TRBV4-2 and TRBJ2-1; 9 nucleotides match TRBD2. With V trimmed by 4 bases and J by 5 bases, 18 bases remained unmatched. The CDR3 consists of 19 residues. Germline assignment: CDR1 LGHNA and CDR2 YNFKEQ. The CDR3 spells CASSRASGTRSGGHNEQFF. The DNA for the CDR3 is TGTGCCAGCAGCCGAGCTAGCGGGACACGATCCGGGGGCCACAATGAGCAGTTCTTC.

In its sample, this clonotype was seen many times. This chain links TRBV12-3 or TRBV12-4 with TRBJ2-3; a weak D match, TRBD2 (5 bases). V was shortened by 5 bases and J by 0 bases, with 15 bases between the two germline ends. The CDR3 totals 16 residues. CDR3 bases: TGTGCCAGCAGTCCCGGGAATTTAAGGAGCACAGATACGCAGTATTTT. Protein product: CASSPGNLRSTDTQYF.

This clonotype was picked up many times. The gene calls are TRBV20-1 and TRBJ1-1; D is uncertain. This CDR3 is built from 13 residues. The V end was cut by 5 bases, the J end by 0 bases, with 10 bases between. CDR1 and CDR2 from the germline V gene are DFQATT and SNEGSKA (reference sequence). The CDR3 DNA reads TGCAGTGCTCGTGACGCTATGAACACTGAAGCTTTCTTT. Translated, it gives CSARDAMNTEAFF.

This clonotype was detected many times. The chain combines TRBV7-9 with TRBJ1-2; a possible D gene is TRBD1 (5 bases). V shed 6 bases and J shed 2 bases, with 16 bases lying between them. Germline-derived CDR1 and CDR2 are SEHNR and FQNEAQ (reference sequence). This CDR3 has 15 residues. Here the CDR3 DNA reads TGTGCCAGCAGTGAGAAGGGACTCAAGAACTATGGCTACACCTTC. It specifies CASSEKGLKNYGYTF.

This clonotype was counted ten times or more. This rearrangement joins TRBV5-6 to TRBJ2-3; 7 bases map to TRBD1. V shed 4 bases and J 0 bases; nucleotides not matched to a gene: 8. Germline V gene sequence: CDR1 SGHDT, CDR2 YYEEEE. The CDR3 is 16 amino acids. CDR3 residues: CASSGHRGMSTDTQYF. CDR3 bases: TGTGCCAGCAGCGGACACAGGGGTATGAGCACAGATACGCAGTATTTT. The whole variable domain, remainder taken from reference TRBV5-6 and TRBJ2-3, is DAGVTQSPTHLIKTRGQQVTLRCSPKSGHDTVSWYQQALGQGPQFIFQYYEEEERQRGNFPDRFSGHQFPNYSSELNVNALLLGDSALYLCASSGHRGMSTDTQYFGPGTRLTVL.

This clonotype occurred many times. CDR3 DNA sequence: TGTGCCAGCAGCTTACTGGGACTCAGAGATACGCAGTATTTT. This encodes CASSLLGLRDTQYF. The chain recombines TRBV7-2 with TRBJ2-3, with D possibly matching TRBD2 (6 bases). The CDR3 is 14 amino acids. The ends were cut back, 2 bases at V and 5 bases at J, with 11 bases in the middle. Germline assignment: CDR1 SGHTA and CDR2 FQGNSA.